This TCR beta chain came from a study of cytomegalovirus exposure and HLA in healthy donors. The overall study: Roughly 86 million unique TCRs from HLA-typed donors made up an early data release.

General study findings and limits: It was only CMV serostatus that was available as immune exposure information. Among TCR beta chains, those listed as cytomegalovirus-associated numbered about 160. Based on reports, TCR beta sequences accurately predicted HLA-A and HLA-B alleles for most subjects.

Concerning this clone: What it recognizes is unknown.

V gave up 1 base and J gave up 4 bases, with 8 bases separating them. The germline V gene encodes CDR1 SGHTA and CDR2 FQGNSA. The CDR3 is 13 residues long. PCR involved 60 Vbeta and 13 Jbeta primers. Sequencing was performed with immunoSEQ multiplex PCR; in TCRdb, only in-frame clones are kept and a portion is missing. The sample shows 110,000 or so clones, 76% of them seen only once. J is TRBJ2-7 and V is TRBV7-2, with unresolved D. Sequenced sample: PBMCs. The TCR originated in a woman between 45 and 65 years old in good health and CMV-seropositive. CDR3 loop: CASSLESHYEQYF. In nucleotides, the CDR3 is TGTGCCAGCAGCTTAGAAAGCCATTACGAGCAGTACTTC.